This T cell receptor beta chain was identified in a study of T cells expressing NK-cell markers. Study background: It was sorted CD3+CD56+NKG2C+, CD3+CD56+NKG2C- and CD3+CD56-NKG2C+ T cells that supplied the TCR beta repertoires. HCMV seropositivity marked most of the eight sequenced donors; one was seronegative.

Reanalyzing the 5' RACE reads, TCRdb keeps one entry per CDR3 protein, without DNA. The sample data list some 410,000 distinct CDR3 sequences. CDR3 length: 16 amino acids. CDR1 and CDR2 from the germline V gene are SGHVS and FQNEAQ. The source is a woman aged 18 to 75 in good health. Material: blood T cells: a sorted CD56 or NKG2C T cell subset, CD4+ or CD8+ T cells, or bulk PBMC T cells (not recorded which). The chain uses TRBV7-8 and TRBJ1-5. This CDR3 reads CASSFTDPISNQPQHF.